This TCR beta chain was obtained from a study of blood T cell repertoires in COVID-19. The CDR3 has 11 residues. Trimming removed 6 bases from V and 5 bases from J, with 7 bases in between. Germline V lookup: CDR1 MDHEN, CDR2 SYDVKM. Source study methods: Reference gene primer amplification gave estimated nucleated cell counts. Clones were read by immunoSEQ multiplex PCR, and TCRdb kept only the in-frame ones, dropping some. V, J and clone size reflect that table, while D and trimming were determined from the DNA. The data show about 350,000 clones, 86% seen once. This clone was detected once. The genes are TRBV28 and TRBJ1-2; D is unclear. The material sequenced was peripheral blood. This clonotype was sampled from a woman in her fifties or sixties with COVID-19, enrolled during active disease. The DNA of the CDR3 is TGTGCCAGCAGCTATAAATATGGCTACACCTTC. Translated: CASSYKYGYTF.